The clone carrying this T cell receptor (beta chain) was counted once. These data come from a study of blood T cell repertoires in COVID-19. Background on the study: The samples span acute and convalescent COVID-19 from the United States, Italy and Spain. PBMCs, B-cell-depleted T cells, or T cells provided the cDNA or gDNA that made up the material.

In the original analysis: Reference gene primers were amplified, and this amplification served to estimate nucleated cell counts. Libraries were prepared by immunoSEQ multiplex PCR; TCRdb keeps only in-frame clonotypes and omits some of them. V, J and clone size are taken as reported in that table, and D and trimming were inferred from the DNA itself. The sample contains some 11,000 clones, almost 85% of which appear only once. V lost 1 base and J lost 5; bases outside the gene matches: 5. CDR3 length equals 16 residues. CDR1 and CDR2 from the germline V gene are LGHNA and YNFKEQ. Input material: peripheral blood. The origin of this receptor is an elderly man with acute or convalescent COVID-19. The V call is TRBV4-2, the J call TRBJ1-4; TRBD1 matches 9 bases. The CDR3 bases are TGTGCCAGCAGCCAAGCCGGACAGGGGCCGAATGAAAAACTGTTTTTT. Protein sequence: CASSQAGQGPNEKLFF.